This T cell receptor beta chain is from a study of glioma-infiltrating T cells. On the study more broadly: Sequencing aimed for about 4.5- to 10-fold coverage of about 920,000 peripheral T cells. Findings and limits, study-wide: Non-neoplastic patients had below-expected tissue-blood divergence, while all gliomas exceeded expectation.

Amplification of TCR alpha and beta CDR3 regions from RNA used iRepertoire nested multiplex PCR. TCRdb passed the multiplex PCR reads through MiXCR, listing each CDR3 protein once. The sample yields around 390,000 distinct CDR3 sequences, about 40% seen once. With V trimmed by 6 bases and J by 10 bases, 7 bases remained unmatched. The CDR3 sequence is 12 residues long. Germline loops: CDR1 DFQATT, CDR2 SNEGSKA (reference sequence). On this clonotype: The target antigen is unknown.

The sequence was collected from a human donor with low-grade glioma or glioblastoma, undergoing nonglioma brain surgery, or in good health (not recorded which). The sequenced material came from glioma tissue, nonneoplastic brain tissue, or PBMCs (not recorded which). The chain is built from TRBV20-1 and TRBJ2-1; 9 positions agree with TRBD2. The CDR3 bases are TGCAGTGCCGCGACTACTAGCGGGGAGCAGTTCTTC. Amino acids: CSAATTSGEQFF.